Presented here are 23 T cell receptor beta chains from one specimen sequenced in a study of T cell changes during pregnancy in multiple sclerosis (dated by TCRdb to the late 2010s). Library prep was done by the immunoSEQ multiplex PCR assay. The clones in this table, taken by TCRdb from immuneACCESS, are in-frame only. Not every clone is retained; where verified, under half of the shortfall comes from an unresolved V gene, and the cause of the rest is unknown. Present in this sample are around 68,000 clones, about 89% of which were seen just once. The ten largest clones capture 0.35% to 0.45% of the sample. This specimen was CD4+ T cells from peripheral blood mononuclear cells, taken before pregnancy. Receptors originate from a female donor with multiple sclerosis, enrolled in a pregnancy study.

Written as DNA, the CDR3 is TGTGCCAGTAGTGGCCTGGGGAGCTCCTATAATTCACCCCTCCACTTT. As protein: CASSGLGSSYNSPLHF. This chain joins TRBV19 and TRBJ1-6; D call uncertain. Trimming pared 5 bases from V and 0 bases from J, leaving 11 bases between. The CDR3 sequence is 16 residues long. Germline assignment: CDR1 LNHDA and CDR2 SQIVND (reference sequence).

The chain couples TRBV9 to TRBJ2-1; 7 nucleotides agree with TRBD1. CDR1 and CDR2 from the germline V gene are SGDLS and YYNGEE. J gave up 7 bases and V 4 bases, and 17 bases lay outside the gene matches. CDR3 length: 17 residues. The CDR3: CASSSPVVDRTGNEQFF. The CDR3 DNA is TGTGCCAGCAGCTCCCCGGTTGTGGACAGGACGGGGAATGAGCAGTTCTTC.

CDR3 in DNA: TGCGCCAGCAGCCAGACTAGCGGCCAAGAGACCCAGTACTTC. Protein product: CASSQTSGQETQYF. V and J are TRBV5-1 and TRBJ2-5; 9 bases agree with TRBD2. J lost 1 base, V lost 4 bases, and 2 bases had no gene match. This CDR3 is built from 14 residues. The germline CDR1 and CDR2 sequences are SGHRS and YFSETQ.

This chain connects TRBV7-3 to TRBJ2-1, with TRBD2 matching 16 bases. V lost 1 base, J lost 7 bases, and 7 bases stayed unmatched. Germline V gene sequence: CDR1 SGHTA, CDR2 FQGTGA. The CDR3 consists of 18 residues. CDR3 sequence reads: CASSLISLGLAGGNEQFF. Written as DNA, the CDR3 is TGTGCCAGCAGCTTAATATCCCTGGGACTAGCGGGGGGGAATGAGCAGTTCTTC.

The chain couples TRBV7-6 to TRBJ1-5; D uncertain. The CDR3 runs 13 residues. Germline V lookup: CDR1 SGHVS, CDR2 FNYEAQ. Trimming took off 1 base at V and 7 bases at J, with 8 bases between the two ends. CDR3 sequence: CASSLGSGQPQHF. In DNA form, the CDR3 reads TGTGCCAGCAGCTTAGGTTCGGGGCAGCCCCAGCATTTT. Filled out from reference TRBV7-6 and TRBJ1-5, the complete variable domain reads GAGVSQSPRYKVTKRGQDVALRCDPISGHVSLYWYRQALGQGPEFLTYFNYEAQQDKSGLPNDRFSAERPEGSISTLTIQRTEQRDSAMYRCASSLGSGQPQHFGDGTRLSIL.

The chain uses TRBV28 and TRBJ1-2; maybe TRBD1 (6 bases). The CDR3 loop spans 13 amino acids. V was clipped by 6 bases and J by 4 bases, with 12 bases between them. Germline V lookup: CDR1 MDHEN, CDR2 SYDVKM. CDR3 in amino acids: CASSRTARYGYTF. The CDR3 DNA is TGTGCCAGCAGCAGGACAGCCCGCTATGGCTACACCTTC.

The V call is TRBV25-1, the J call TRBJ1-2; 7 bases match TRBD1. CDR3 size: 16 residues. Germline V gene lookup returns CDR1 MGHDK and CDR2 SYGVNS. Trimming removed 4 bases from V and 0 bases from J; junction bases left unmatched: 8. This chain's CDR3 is CASSGTGELANYGYTF. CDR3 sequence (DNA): TGTGCCAGCAGTGGTACAGGGGAGTTAGCTAACTATGGCTACACCTTC.

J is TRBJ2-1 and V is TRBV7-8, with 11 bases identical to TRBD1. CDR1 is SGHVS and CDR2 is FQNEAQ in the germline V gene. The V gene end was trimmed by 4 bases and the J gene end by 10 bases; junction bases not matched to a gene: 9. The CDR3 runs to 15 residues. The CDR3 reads CASSYPGTGGGEQFF. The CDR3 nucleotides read TGTGCCAGCAGCTATCCCGGGACAGGGGGAGGCGAGCAGTTCTTC.

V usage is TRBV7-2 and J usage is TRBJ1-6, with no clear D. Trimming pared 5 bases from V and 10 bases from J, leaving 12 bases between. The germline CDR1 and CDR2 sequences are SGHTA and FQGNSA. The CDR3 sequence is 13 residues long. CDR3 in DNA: TGTGCCAGCAGCCTGCGGGTAGACTCACCCCTCCACTTT. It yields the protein CASSLRVDSPLHF.

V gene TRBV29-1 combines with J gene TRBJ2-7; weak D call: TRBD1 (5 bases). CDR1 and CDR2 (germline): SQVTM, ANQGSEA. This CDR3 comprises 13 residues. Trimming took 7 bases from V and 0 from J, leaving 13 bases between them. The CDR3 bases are TGCAGCGCCACAGGATCGAGCTCCTACGAGCAGTACTTC. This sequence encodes CSATGSSSYEQYF.

Here the CDR3 DNA reads TGTGCCAGCAGTGAAGCACCAGGGGGCCGCGGGGAGCTGTTTTTT. It translates to CASSEAPGGRGELFF. The J gene is TRBJ2-2, the V gene TRBV6-1, with 8 bases that match TRBD1. The CDR3 is 15 residues long. Germline V CDR1 and CDR2: MNHNS, SASEGT. The V segment lost 0 bases and the J segment 7 bases; nucleotides outside the gene matches: 4.

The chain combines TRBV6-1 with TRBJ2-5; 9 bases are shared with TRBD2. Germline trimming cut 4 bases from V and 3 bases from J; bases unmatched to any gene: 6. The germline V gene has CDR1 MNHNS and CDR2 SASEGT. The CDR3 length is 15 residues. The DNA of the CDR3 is TGTGCCAGCAGTGCTCCCTTAGCGGGGGAAGAGACCCAGTACTTC. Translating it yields CASSAPLAGEETQYF.

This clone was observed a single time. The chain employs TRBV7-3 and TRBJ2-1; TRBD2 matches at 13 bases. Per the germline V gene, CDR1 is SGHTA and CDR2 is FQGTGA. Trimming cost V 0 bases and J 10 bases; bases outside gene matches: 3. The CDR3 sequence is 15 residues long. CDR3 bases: TGTGCCAGCAGCTTAACCCGGACTAGCGGGGGAGAGCAGTTCTTC. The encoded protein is CASSLTRTSGGEQFF.

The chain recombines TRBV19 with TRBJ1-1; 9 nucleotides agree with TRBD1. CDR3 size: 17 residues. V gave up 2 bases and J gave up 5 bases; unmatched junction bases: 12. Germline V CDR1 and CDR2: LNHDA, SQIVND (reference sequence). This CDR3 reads CASSISARTGGRTEAFF. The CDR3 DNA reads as TGTGCCAGTAGTATATCGGCCCGAACAGGGGGCAGAACTGAAGCTTTCTTT.

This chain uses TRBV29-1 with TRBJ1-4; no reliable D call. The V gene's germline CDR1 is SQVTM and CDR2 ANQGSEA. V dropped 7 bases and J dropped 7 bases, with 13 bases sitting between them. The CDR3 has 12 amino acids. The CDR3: CSASGGVEKLFF. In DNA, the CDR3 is TGCAGCGCCTCCGGCGGGGTTGAAAAACTGTTTTTT. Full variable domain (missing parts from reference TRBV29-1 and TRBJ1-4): SAVISQKPSRDICQRGTSLTIQCQVDSQVTMMFWYRQQPGQSLTLIATANQGSEATYESGFVIDKFPISRPNLTFSTLTVSNMSPEDSSIYLCSASGGVEKLFFGSGTQLSVL.

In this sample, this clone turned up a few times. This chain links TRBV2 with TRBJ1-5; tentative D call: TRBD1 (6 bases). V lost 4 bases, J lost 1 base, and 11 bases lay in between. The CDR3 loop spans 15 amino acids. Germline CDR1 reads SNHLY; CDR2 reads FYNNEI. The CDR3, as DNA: TGTGCCAGCAGTGGGACAGACTTCAGCAATCAGCCCCAGCATTTT. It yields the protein CASSGTDFSNQPQHF.

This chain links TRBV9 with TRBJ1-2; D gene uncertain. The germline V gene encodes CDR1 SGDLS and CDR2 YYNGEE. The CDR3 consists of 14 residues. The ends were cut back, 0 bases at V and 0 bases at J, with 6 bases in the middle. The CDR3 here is CASSVAAANYGYTF. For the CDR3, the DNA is TGTGCCAGCAGCGTAGCGGCGGCTAACTATGGCTACACCTTC.

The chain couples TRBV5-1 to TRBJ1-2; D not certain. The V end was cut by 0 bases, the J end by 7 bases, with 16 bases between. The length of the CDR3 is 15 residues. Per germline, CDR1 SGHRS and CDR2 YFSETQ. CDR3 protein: CASSLDPGSSGGYTF. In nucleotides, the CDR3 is TGCGCCAGCAGCTTGGACCCGGGGTCCAGCGGTGGCTACACCTTC.

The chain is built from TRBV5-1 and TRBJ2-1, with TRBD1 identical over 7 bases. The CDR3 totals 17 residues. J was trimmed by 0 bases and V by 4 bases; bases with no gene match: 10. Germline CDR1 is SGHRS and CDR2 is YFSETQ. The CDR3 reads CASSQVEGASSYNEQFF. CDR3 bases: TGCGCCAGCAGCCAGGTTGAGGGGGCGAGCTCCTACAATGAGCAGTTCTTC.

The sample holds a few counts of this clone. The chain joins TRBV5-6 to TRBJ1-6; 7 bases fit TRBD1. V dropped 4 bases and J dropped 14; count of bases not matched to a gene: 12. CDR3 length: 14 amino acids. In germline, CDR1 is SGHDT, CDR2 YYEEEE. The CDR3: CASSPSRQGISLHF. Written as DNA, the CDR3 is TGTGCCAGCAGCCCCAGTAGACAGGGTATATCCCTCCACTTT.

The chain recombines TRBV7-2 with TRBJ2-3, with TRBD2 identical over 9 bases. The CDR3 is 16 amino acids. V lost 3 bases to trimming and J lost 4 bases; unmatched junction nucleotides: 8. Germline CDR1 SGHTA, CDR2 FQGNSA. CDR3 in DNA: TGTGCCAGCAGCTTTGCTAGCGGGAAAGGGGCAGATACGCAGTATTTT. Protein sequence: CASSFASGKGADTQYF.

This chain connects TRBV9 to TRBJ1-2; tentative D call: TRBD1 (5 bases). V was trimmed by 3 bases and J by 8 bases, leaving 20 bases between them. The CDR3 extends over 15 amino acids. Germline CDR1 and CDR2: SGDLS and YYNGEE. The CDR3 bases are TGTGCCAGCAGCGCACCCGGGACCCCGGGAGAAGGCTACACCTTC. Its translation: CASSAPGTPGEGYTF.

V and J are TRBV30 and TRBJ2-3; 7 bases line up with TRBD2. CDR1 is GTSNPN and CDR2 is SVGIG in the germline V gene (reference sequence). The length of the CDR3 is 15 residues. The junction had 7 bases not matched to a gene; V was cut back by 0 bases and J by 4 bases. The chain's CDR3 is CAWSVGGLQADTQYF. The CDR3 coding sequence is TGTGCCTGGAGTGTGGGGGGACTACAGGCAGATACGCAGTATTTT.